These T cell receptor beta chains were read from a single sample in a study of regulatory T cells in long-lasting Graves disease. TCRdb processed the multiplex PCR reads anew with MiXCR; each CDR3 protein has one entry. The sample has 510,000 or so distinct CDR3 sequences, approximately 12% seen once. Another study also made use of these data, one on T cells in Graves' hyperthyroidism and ophthalmopathy.

Material: peripheral blood mononuclear cells (PBMCs), obtained at new diagnosis, from a patient treated with antithyroid drugs. The receptors here all came from a woman aged 30 to 39 with Graves disease. Both conserved end residues are part of each CDR3. A D gene is named only where the DNA matches it firmly. Size values are once, few and many counts, or a class for expanded clones, and some rows have none.

>many|TRBJ2-5|-|TRBV6-1
CASRSFGTQYF
TGTGCCAGCAGGTCCTTTGGGACCCAGTACTTC
>-|TRBJ2-1|-|TRBV28
CASSAGTRQFF
TGTGCCAGCAGTGCGGGGACTCGACAGTTCTTC
>-|TRBJ2-3|TRBD2|TRBV7-2
CASSFRGSGSINTQYF
TGTGCCAGCAGCTTCAGGGGTAGCGGGAGTATAAATACGCAGTATTTT
>many|TRBJ2-1|-|TRBV30
CAWSERGNEQFF
TGTGCCTGGAGTGAAAGGGGGAATGAGCAGTTCTTC
>-|TRBJ2-7|-|TRBV19
CASSKKGPYEQYF
TGTGCCAGTAGTAAAAAGGGCCCCTACGAGCAGTACTTC
>-|TRBJ1-5|TRBD1|TRBV20-1
CSARDRDRQPQHF
TGCAGTGCCCGAGACAGGGATAGGCAGCCCCAGCATTTT
>-|TRBJ1-5|-|TRBV28
CASSFFSFLKQGTNQPQHF
TGTGCCAGCAGTTTTTTTTCCTTTCTAAAACAGGGAACTAATCAGCCCCAGCATTTT
>few|TRBJ2-1|TRBD2|TRBV27
CASSRLAGGAAGNEQFF
TGTGCCAGCAGTAGACTAGCGGGAGGGGCCGCGGGCAATGAGCAGTTCTTC
>many|TRBJ2-5|TRBD2|TRBV18
CASSPIAGAGGETQYF
TGTGCCAGCTCACCAATAGCGGGAGCTGGCGGAGAGACCCAGTACTTC
>-|TRBJ1-3|-|TRBV30
CAWCGRSGNTIYF
TGTGCCTGGTGCGGAAGATCTGGAAACACCATATATTTT
>-|TRBJ1-1|-|TRBV2
CASSVEIMAFF
TGTGCCAGCAGTGTAGAGATAATGGCTTTCTTT
>-|TRBJ1-1|-|TRBV7-9
CASSRGRDTEAFF
TGTGCCAGCAGCAGAGGACGGGACACTGAAGCTTTCTTT
>-|TRBJ2-3|-|TRBV6-1
CATQAVTTDTQYF
TGTGCCACACAGGCAGTCACCACAGATACGCAGTATTTT
>-|TRBJ2-3|-|TRBV19
CASSISDSHWYF
TGTGCCAGTAGTATTAGCGACAGCCACTGGTATTTT
>many|TRBJ2-5|TRBD2|TRBV25-1
CASSELIRASGSSETQYF
TGTGCCAGCAGTGAACTAATTAGGGCTAGCGGGAGTTCGGAGACCCAGTACTTC
>many|TRBJ2-7|TRBD2|TRBV3-1
CASSLTSGASYEQYF
TGTGCCAGCAGCCTAACTAGCGGGGCCTCCTACGAGCAGTACTTC
>many|TRBJ1-2|-|TRBV3-1
CASSPIQGYYGYTF
TGTGCCAGCAGCCCTATACAGGGATACTATGGCTACACCTTC
>-|TRBJ1-6|-|TRBV4-1
CASSQVGGYYNSPLHF
TGCGCCAGCAGCCAAGTGGGAGGGTATTATAATTCACCCCTCCACTTT
>many|TRBJ1-5|-|TRBV27
CASSLFPDRYGNQPQHF
TGTGCCAGCAGTTTATTTCCTGACAGGTACGGCAATCAGCCCCAGCATTTT
>few|TRBJ1-5|-|TRBV28
CASSEPNQPQHF
TGTGCCAGCAGTGAACCCAATCAGCCCCAGCATTTT
>many|TRBJ2-2|TRBD2|TRBV4-3
CASSQFCGSHTGELFF
TGCGCCAGCAGCCAGTTTTGCGGGAGTCACACCGGGGAGCTGTTTTTT
>-|TRBJ2-7|TRBD2|TRBV3-1
CASSQSGRAPHEQYF
TGTGCCAGCAGCCAGAGCGGGAGGGCCCCCCACGAGCAGTACTTC
>few|TRBJ2-7|-|TRBV9
CASSVDPSSYEQYF
TGTGCCAGCAGCGTAGATCCTTCCTCCTACGAGCAGTACTTC
>-|TRBJ2-2|-|TRBV28
CASSSPGSANTGELFF
TGTGCCAGCAGTTCCCCTGGGTCCGCGAACACCGGGGAGCTGTTTTTT
>many|TRBJ2-7|-|TRBV6-2/TRBV6-3
CASSYAGGGQPYEQYF
TGTGCCAGCAGTTACGCCGGCGGCGGACAACCCTACGAGCAGTACTTC